Shown below are 6 T cell receptor beta chains from a single sample sequenced in a study of PD-L1 blockade in urothelial cancer. Time point meaning: peripheral blood 6 weeks after treatment start. Sequencing was performed with immunoSEQ multiplex PCR; in TCRdb, only in-frame clones are kept and a portion is missing. Of tens of thousands of clones in the sample, about 88% were seen once. Sequencing used PBMCs, obtained around atezolizumab (anti-PD-L1) treatment. The receptor source for this set is a man between 60 and 70 years old with urothelial cancer.

This clone was seen more than once but under ten times. The V gene is TRBV27, the J gene TRBJ1-3; D uncertain. V was trimmed by 3 bases and J by 4 bases, leaving 7 bases between them. CDR1 and CDR2 from the germline V gene are MNHEY and SMNVEV (reference sequence). The CDR3 sequence is 13 residues long. The CDR3 sequence: CASSFSLGNTIYF. In DNA, the CDR3 is TGTGCCAGCAGTTTTTCCCTCGGAAACACCATATATTTT.

This rearrangement joins TRBV5-4 to TRBJ1-6, with D unresolved. The CDR3 has 15 residues. V lost 2 bases to trimming and J lost 3 bases, with 9 bases between them. Per germline, CDR1 SGHNT and CDR2 YYREEE (reference sequence). Here the CDR3 DNA reads TGTGCCAGCAGCTTCGGGTCAAGCTATAATTCACCCCTCCACTTT. Translating it yields CASSFGSSYNSPLHF.

The gene calls are TRBV18 and TRBJ1-5; TRBD1 agrees at 11 bases. The CDR3 covers 14 residues. CDR1 is KGHSH and CDR2 is LQKENI in the germline V gene. The junction had 3 bases not matched to a gene; V was cut back by 6 bases and J by 5 bases. CDR3 protein: CASSQGQGDQPQHF. CDR3 DNA sequence: TGTGCCAGCTCTCAGGGACAGGGGGATCAGCCCCAGCATTTT.

This rearrangement joins TRBV5-1 to TRBJ1-4, with D tentatively TRBD1 (5 bases). The germline V gene has CDR1 SGHRS and CDR2 YFSETQ. V lost 0 bases and J 2 bases, leaving 5 bases between the germline ends. This CDR3 has 14 amino acids. CDR3 nucleotides: TGCGCCAGCAGCTTGGCAGGGACTAATGAAAAACTGTTTTTT. As protein: CASSLAGTNEKLFF.

The chain is built from TRBV25-1 and TRBJ2-3; TRBD2 is a possible D gene (5 bases). This CDR3 has 16 residues. The ends were cut back, 6 bases at V and 3 bases at J, with 19 bases in the middle. CDR1 is MGHDK, CDR2 SYGVNS, per germline. In DNA form, the CDR3 reads TGTGCCAGCAGGCCGCGATCCGGGGTTAGTACAGATACGCAGTATTTT. Its protein is CASRPRSGVSTDTQYF.

The chain combines TRBV5-5 with TRBJ2-6; no clear D gene. With 7 bases removed from V and 4 bases from J, the gap between germline ends came to 15 bases. CDR1 SGHKS and CDR2 YYEKEE come from the germline V gene (reference sequence). The CDR3 has 15 amino acids. The CDR3 loop is CASHQQSLGANVLTF. The CDR3 DNA reads TGTGCCAGCCACCAACAGTCCTTAGGGGCCAACGTCCTGACTTTC.